The T cell receptor beta chain under discussion was sequenced for a study of T-cell memory formation after mild COVID-19. About the study: In these data, TCR clusters were largely donor specific.

Overall study results and limits: CM and EM subsets held most contracting CD4+ clones; EMRA held CD8+ ones.

5'RACE primed from the constant segment yielded TCR alpha and TCR beta cDNA libraries bearing sample barcodes and UMIs. TCRdb recomputed calls from the 5' RACE reads with MiXCR, one row per CDR3 protein. The data show around 310,000 distinct CDR3 sequences, approximately 14% seen once. Remarks on this clonotype: Its antigen remains unidentified.

The germline gives CDR1 SEHNR, CDR2 FQNEAQ (reference sequence). Trimming left V 6 bases short and J 0 bases short, with 18 bases between. This CDR3 contains 17 residues. The sequence was obtained from a man aged 18-30 years who had mild COVID-19 (a few samples of this study predate the infection). Cell type and time point are not known. Sample: PBMCs or a T cell subset sorted from them (not recorded which). The chain links TRBV7-9 to TRBJ1-5; unclear D gene. This CDR3 is CASRDFWRLDSNQPQHF. The CDR3, as DNA: TGTGCCAGCAGAGATTTTTGGAGACTAGATAGCAATCAGCCCCAGCATTTT.